These T cell receptor beta chains were read from a single sample in a study of T cell repertoires in cytomegalovirus infection. No antigen is known for these receptors. Each CDR3 protein gets one entry after TCRdb re-called the reads with MiXCR. The sample records about 470,000 distinct CDR3 sequences, about 42% being singletons. The input for sequencing was cultured PBMCs, taken from culture after CMV antigen stimulation. The receptors originated from a human donor in good health (CMV status not recorded). Some clones in this sample may be carry-over from other donors' samples. Each CDR3 is given with its conserved first and last residue. Fields, in order: D gene, clone size, V gene, J gene, CDR3 protein, CDR3 DNA. D genes are given only for firm matches. The size of a clone is reported for some rows only, either as once, few or many, or as a class for expanded clones.

.	.	TRBV7-6	TRBJ2-1	CASSLGSADNEQFF	TGTGCCAGCAGCTTGGGAAGCGCGGACAATGAGCAGTTCTTC
.	.	TRBV7-2	TRBJ2-5	CASSGRTVETQYF	TGTGCCAGCAGCGGAAGGACAGTGGAGACCCAGTACTTC
.	.	TRBV7-6	TRBJ2-2	CASSLGWGPTANTGELFF	TGTGCCAGCAGCTTAGGTTGGGGTCCAACCGCAAACACCGGGGAGCTGTTTTTT
.	.	TRBV7-2	TRBJ2-2	CASSSDPRGELFF	TGTGCCAGCAGCTCGGACCCCCGCGGGGAGCTGTTTTTT
.	few	TRBV12-3/TRBV12-4	TRBJ2-5	CASSSGPLDQETQYF	TGTGCCAGCAGTTCGGGACCACTAGACCAAGAGACCCAGTACTTC
.	once	TRBV11-2	TRBJ2-3	CASSLMPGSTDTQYF	TGTGCCAGCAGCTTGATGCCAGGGAGCACAGATACGCAGTATTTT
.	once	TRBV7-6	TRBJ1-1	CASSLVWGRGMNTEAFF	TGTGCCAGCAGCTTAGTTTGGGGCAGGGGCATGAACACTGAAGCTTTCTTT
.	.	TRBV25-1	TRBJ1-1	CASRKSVNTEAFF	TGTGCCAGCAGGAAGTCGGTGAACACTGAAGCTTTCTTT
.	many	TRBV7-2	TRBJ2-1	CASSSMGGGYNEQFF	TGTGCCAGCAGCTCAATGGGGGGCGGTTACAATGAGCAGTTCTTC
.	few	TRBV19	TRBJ1-1	CASTTTWMNTEAFF	TGTGCCAGTACCACTACATGGATGAACACTGAAGCTTTCTTT
.	many	TRBV19	TRBJ1-5	CASSINRREGNQPQHF	TGTGCCAGTAGTATTAACCGAAGGGAGGGCAATCAGCCCCAGCATTTT
.	.	TRBV7-2	TRBJ1-6	CASSLRGIGSPLHF	TGTGCCAGCAGCTTAAGAGGGATCGGTTCACCCCTCCACTTT
.	.	TRBV7-2	TRBJ2-7	CASSLPGRVYEQYF	TGTGCCAGCAGCTTACCGGGCAGGGTGTACGAGCAGTACTTC
.	.	TRBV5-4	TRBJ2-3	CASSSRQASTDTQYF	TGTGCCAGCAGCTCCAGACAGGCTAGCACAGATACGCAGTATTTT
TRBD1	few	TRBV7-8	TRBJ1-3	CASSLGTGGSGNTIYF	TGTGCCAGCAGCTTAGGGACAGGGGGCTCTGGAAACACCATATATTTT
.	few	TRBV12-3/TRBV12-4	TRBJ2-3	CASSSRANPGDTQYF	TGTGCCAGCAGTTCTAGGGCGAACCCGGGCGATACGCAGTATTTT
TRBD1	many	TRBV7-2	TRBJ2-3	CASSLGDSWADTQYF	TGTGCCAGCAGCTTAGGGGACAGTTGGGCAGATACGCAGTATTTT
.	few	TRBV7-9	TRBJ2-2	CASSLSRPGELFF	TGTGCCAGCAGCTTAAGCAGGCCCGGGGAGCTGTTTTTT
.	.	TRBV7-6	TRBJ2-1	CASTLTRGLTNNEQFF	TGTGCCAGCACCCTCACGCGGGGACTTACTAACAATGAGCAGTTCTTC
.	few	TRBV12-3/TRBV12-4	TRBJ2-5	CASSLGTYQETQYF	TGTGCCAGCAGTTTGGGGACTTACCAAGAGACCCAGTACTTC
.	few	TRBV6-1	TRBJ1-6	CASSELTLGGNSPLHF	TGTGCCAGCAGTGAGTTGACGTTAGGGGGAAATTCACCCCTCCACTTT
.	.	TRBV4-1	TRBJ2-1	CASSQTAAWDEQFF	TGCGCCAGCAGCCAGACCGCGGCGTGGGATGAGCAGTTCTTC